This T cell receptor beta chain derives from a study of blood T cell repertoires in COVID-19. At the level of the study: PBMCs, B-cell-depleted T cells, or T cells were the source of the cDNA or gDNA that made up the material.

Profiled with immunoSEQ multiplex PCR; TCRdb holds only in-frame clones, not every one. The sample has fewer than 300,000 clones, approximately 85% seen once. This clonotype was obtained from a human donor with COVID-19, enrolled during active disease. The donor label of this sample is uncertain. Sequenced: peripheral blood.

The CDR3 DNA reads as TGTGCCAGTAGTACTCCGGGACTGCAATATGGCTACACCTTC. Protein: CASSTPGLQYGYTF. The chain combines TRBV19 with TRBJ1-2, with D perhaps matching TRBD1 (5 bases). The CDR3 spans 14 residues. V was pared by 4 bases and J by 5 bases, with 14 bases between. Germline values: CDR1 LNHDA, CDR2 SQIVND (reference sequence).